The clone carrying this TCR beta chain occurred a few times. The sample originates from a study of early T cells in non-severe SARS-CoV-2 infection. One entry per CDR3 protein, called by TCRdb with MiXCR from the 5' RACE reads. The data hold about 49,000 distinct CDR3 sequences, with over 3.5% observed a single time. CDR1 is ENHRY and CDR2 is SYGVKD in the germline V gene. After removal of 4 bases from V and 2 bases from J, the junction contained 8 bases not matched to a gene. This CDR3 contains 16 residues. The chain employs TRBV10-3 and TRBJ2-5; 9 nucleotides line up with TRBD2. The receptor was isolated from an adult who was a healthcare worker with PCR-confirmed SARS-CoV-2 infection or an uninfected control (not recorded which). The specimen was whole blood. The CDR3 loop reads CAISAMTSGPQETQYF. The CDR3 DNA reads TGTGCCATCAGTGCGATGACTAGCGGCCCACAAGAGACCCAGTACTTC.